This T cell receptor beta chain was identified in a study of chemoradiotherapy in HPV16-positive cancers. Overall study context: Candidate HPV-specific T-cell clones and common TCR motifs came from functional assays in a couple of HPV16-positive patients.

Data came from immunoSEQ multiplex PCR; TCRdb stores just in-frame clones and leaves some out. The sample lists about 5,800 clones; 85% to 90% were seen once. About this clone itself: Antigen: not known.

Whole-study findings and limits: For HPV16-positive patients, expanding HPV-responsive T cells associated with longer recurrence-free survival. Non-HPV-specific T cells did not expand in tumors during treatment, whereas candidate HPV-specific clones and E7-related motifs did. Only a couple of HPV16-positive patients supplied the functional HPV-specificity definition.

The CDR3 sequence is 15 residues long. Germline values: CDR1 MNHEY, CDR2 SVGAGI. V shed 2 bases and J shed 1 base, with 8 bases lying between them. This clonotype originated in a human donor with HPV-associated anogenital cancer. The sample in question was blood, obtained from a patient who underwent chemoradiotherapy. This chain connects TRBV6-5 to TRBJ2-2, with no clear D. This chain's CDR3 is CASSYADGNTGELFF. The DNA for the CDR3 is TGTGCCAGCAGTTACGCGGACGGGAACACCGGGGAGCTGTTTTTT.